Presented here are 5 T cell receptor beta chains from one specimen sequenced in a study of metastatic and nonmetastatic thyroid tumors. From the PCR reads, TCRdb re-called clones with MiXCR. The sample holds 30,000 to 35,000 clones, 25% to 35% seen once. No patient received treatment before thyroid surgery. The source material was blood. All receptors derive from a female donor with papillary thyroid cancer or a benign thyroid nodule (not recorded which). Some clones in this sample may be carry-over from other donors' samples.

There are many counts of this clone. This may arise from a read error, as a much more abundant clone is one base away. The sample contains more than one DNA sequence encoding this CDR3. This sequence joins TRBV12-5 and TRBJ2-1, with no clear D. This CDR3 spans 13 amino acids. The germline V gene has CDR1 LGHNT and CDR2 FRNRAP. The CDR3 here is CASGFSSYNEQFF. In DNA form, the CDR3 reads TGTGCTAGCGGTTTTAGCTCCTACAATGAGCAGTTCTTC.

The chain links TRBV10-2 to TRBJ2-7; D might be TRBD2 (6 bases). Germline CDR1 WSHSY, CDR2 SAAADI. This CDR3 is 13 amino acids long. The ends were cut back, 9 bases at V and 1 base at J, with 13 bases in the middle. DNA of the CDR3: TGCGCCAGGACACTAGCCTTTTCCTACGAGCAGTACTTC. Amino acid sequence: CARTLAFSYEQYF.

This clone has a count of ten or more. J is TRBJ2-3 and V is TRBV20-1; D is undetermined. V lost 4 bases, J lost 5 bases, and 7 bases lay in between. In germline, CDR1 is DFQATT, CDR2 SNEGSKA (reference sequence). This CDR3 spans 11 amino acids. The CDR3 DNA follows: TGCAGTGCTATTCATGGAGATACGCAGTATTTT. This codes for CSAIHGDTQYF.

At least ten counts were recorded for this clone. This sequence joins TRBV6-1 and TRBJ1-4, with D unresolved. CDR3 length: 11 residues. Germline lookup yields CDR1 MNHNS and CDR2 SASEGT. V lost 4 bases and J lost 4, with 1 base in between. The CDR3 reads CASSGNEKLFF. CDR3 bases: TGTGCCAGCAGTGGTAATGAAAAACTGTTTTTT.

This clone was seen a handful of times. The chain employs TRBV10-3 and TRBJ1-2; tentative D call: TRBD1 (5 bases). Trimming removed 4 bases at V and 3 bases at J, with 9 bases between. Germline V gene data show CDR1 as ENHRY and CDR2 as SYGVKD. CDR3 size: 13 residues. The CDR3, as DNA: TGTGCCATCAGTGGGGGAGGGGACTATGGCTACACCTTC. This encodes CAISGGGDYGYTF.